This TCR beta chain was obtained from a study of cytomegalovirus exposure and HLA in healthy donors. The study, taken as a whole, reports: Presence/absence results assume similar sequencing depth per donor, which may not hold.

V lost 2 bases and J lost 2; bases outside the gene matches: 6. This CDR3 spans 16 amino acids. Germline CDR1 SGHRS, CDR2 YFSETQ. There were likely unrecorded immune exposures, though donors were nominally healthy when sampled. Researchers ran the PCR with 60 Vbeta and 13 Jbeta primers. Using immunoSEQ multiplex PCR, the repertoire was profiled, and TCRdb retains in-frame clones only, with some absent. The table shows about 91,000 clones, with around 80% occurring only once. This clone was seen a single time. Its matching antigen is unknown. Sequencing input: PBMCs. The receptor was derived from a male donor in good health and CMV-seropositive. The chain recombines TRBV5-1 with TRBJ2-5; 10 nucleotides match TRBD2. CDR3 amino acids: CASSLGLAVGQETQYF. CDR3 nucleotide sequence: TGCGCCAGCAGCTTAGGACTAGCGGTGGGACAAGAGACCCAGTACTTC.